This note documents a single T cell receptor beta chain sequence. Germline CDR1 is SGHRS and CDR2 is YFSETQ. This CDR3 comprises 20 residues. V lost 4 bases and J lost 2; bases outside the gene matches: 18. This specimen comes from a study of radiation and T cells in renal cell carcinoma. The time point was: blood 4 weeks post-SBRT, at nephrectomy. The treatment denotes: 15 Gy SBRT to primary tumor, nephrectomy 4 weeks later. Sequencing was performed with immunoSEQ multiplex PCR; in TCRdb, only in-frame clones are kept and a portion is missing. This table holds around 100,000 clones, more than 65% found once.

The specimen was blood, collected from a patient whose treatment included radiotherapy and nephrectomy. The chain uses TRBV5-1 and TRBJ2-1, with 10 bases fitting TRBD2. This clonotype was obtained from a man in his 60s with renal cell carcinoma. Here the CDR3 reads CASSLQGLSGRAYAYNEQFF. As DNA, the CDR3 is TGCGCCAGCAGCCTACAGGGTCTCAGCGGGAGGGCCTATGCCTACAATGAGCAGTTCTTC.